A single sample is the source of the 28 T cell receptor beta chains below, sequenced in a study of Ad26.COV2.S vaccination and SARS-CoV-2 variants. Treatment given: over 15 received Ad26.COV2.S at low or high dose, single or two shots; several received placebo; per-sample allocation not given. Day 63 following the first vaccine or placebo injection was when the samples were taken. Measured with immunoSEQ multiplex PCR; TCRdb has only the in-frame clones, and not every one. The table includes 380,000 or so clones, about four fifths detected once. The starting material was peripheral blood, obtained in a trial of Ad26.COV2.S vaccine versus placebo. The receptor source for this set is a person between 18 and 65 years old who received the Ad26.COV2.S COVID-19 vaccine or a placebo.

The chain combines TRBV29-1 with TRBJ2-7, with 9 bases that match TRBD1. Germline trimming cut 7 bases from V and 6 bases from J; bases unmatched to any gene: 10. CDR1 is SQVTM, CDR2 ANQGSEA, per germline. The CDR3 sequence is 13 residues long. This CDR3 is CSAQGQGGSEQYF. In DNA form, the CDR3 reads TGCAGCGCTCAGGGACAGGGTGGCTCCGAGCAGTACTTC.

This clone was seen just once. The chain recombines TRBV4-1 with TRBJ1-5; D gene uncertain. The V gene's germline CDR1 is MGHRA and CDR2 YSYEKL. V gave up 4 bases and J gave up 5 bases, with 18 bases separating them. The length of the CDR3 is 16 residues. CDR3 coding DNA: TGCGCCAGCAGCCGAGGTGAAGGGATAATTGATCAGCCCCAGCATTTT. Protein product: CASSRGEGIIDQPQHF.

V usage is TRBV14 and J usage is TRBJ2-7; D is unresolved. The CDR3 has 13 residues. Trimming cost V 4 bases and J 3 bases, with 10 bases left between them. Germline-derived CDR1 and CDR2 are SGHDN and FVKESK. The CDR3 loop is CASSPGIYYEQYF. The DNA for the CDR3 is TGTGCCAGCAGCCCTGGGATCTACTACGAGCAGTACTTC.

The chain carries TRBV7-6 and TRBJ1-2, with TRBD1 matching over 10 bases. Germline trimming cut 5 bases from V and 8 bases from J; bases unmatched to any gene: 11. The V gene's germline CDR1 is SGHVS and CDR2 FNYEAQ. The CDR3 has 15 residues. The CDR3 nucleotides read TGTGCCAGCAGCCCGAGTTGGGACAGGGGTAACGGCTACACCTTC. As protein: CASSPSWDRGNGYTF.

This sequence joins TRBV7-9 and TRBJ1-2; 7 bases fit TRBD1. Germline assignment: CDR1 SEHNR and CDR2 FQNEAQ (reference sequence). V was clipped by 5 bases and J by 4 bases; unmatched bases: 13. The CDR3 spans 16 residues. CDR3 coding DNA: TGTGCCAGCAGCCTGGGTTCAGGGCAGGGGGTCTATGGCTACACCTTC. Translated: CASSLGSGQGVYGYTF.

The V call is TRBV27, the J call TRBJ2-1; 10 nucleotides line up with TRBD2. Germline CDR1 and CDR2: MNHEY and SMNVEV (reference sequence). CDR3 length: 15 amino acids. The V segment lost 3 bases and the J segment 5 bases; nucleotides outside the gene matches: 4. CDR3: CASSFGLADHNEQFF. DNA of the CDR3: TGTGCCAGCAGTTTCGGACTAGCGGACCACAATGAGCAGTTCTTC.

Many counts were recorded for this clone. V gene TRBV4-1 combines with J gene TRBJ2-6; D possibly corresponds to TRBD2 (6 bases). CDR3 length: 16 amino acids. Trimming left V 0 bases short and J 4 bases short, with 10 bases between. Germline V gene sequence: CDR1 MGHRA, CDR2 YSYEKL. Here the CDR3 reads CASSQDRGTGANVLTF. The DNA of the CDR3 is TGCGCCAGCAGCCAAGATCGCGGGACCGGGGCCAACGTCCTGACTTTC.

This rearrangement joins TRBV4-2 to TRBJ1-4; D unresolved. This CDR3 has 16 amino acids. CDR1 and CDR2 from the germline V gene are LGHNA and YNFKEQ. Trimming left V 2 bases short and J 0 bases short, with 10 bases between. The chain's CDR3 is CASSQSASATNEKLFF. DNA for the CDR3: TGTGCCAGCAGCCAAAGCGCGTCCGCAACTAATGAAAAACTGTTTTTT.

In nucleotides, the CDR3 is TGTGCCAGCAGCTCCGAGGGCAATGAGCAGTTCTTC. It is translated as CASSSEGNEQFF. The V and J genes are TRBV7-9 and TRBJ2-1, with D possibly TRBD2 on 5 matching bases. The CDR3 contains 12 residues. Germline V lookup: CDR1 SEHNR, CDR2 FQNEAQ (reference sequence). V shed 4 bases and J shed 6 bases, with 7 bases lying between them.

The V call is TRBV27, the J call TRBJ1-3; 7 nucleotides line up with TRBD1. Germline trimming cut 6 bases from V and 4 bases from J; bases unmatched to any gene: 15. This CDR3 spans 17 amino acids. Germline CDR1 is MNHEY and CDR2 is SMNVEV (reference sequence). The CDR3 loop is CASRPIYRGVKGNTIYF. The CDR3 DNA sequence: TGTGCCAGCAGACCTATCTACAGGGGAGTGAAGGGAAACACCATATATTTT.

The chain carries TRBV10-3 and TRBJ2-7, with 7 bases fitting TRBD2. The CDR3 runs 14 residues. CDR1 is ENHRY, CDR2 SYGVKD, per germline. V lost 3 bases, J lost 4 bases, and 6 bases stayed unmatched. The CDR3 spells CAISDRTSSYEQYF. For the CDR3, the DNA is TGTGCCATCAGTGACCGGACTAGTTCGTACGAGCAGTACTTC.

This chain joins TRBV18 and TRBJ2-7, with D perhaps matching TRBD1 or TRBD2 (6 bases each). The V end lost 3 bases, the J end lost 4 bases, and 22 bases lay between the germline ends. The germline CDR1 and CDR2 sequences are KGHSH and LQKENI. The CDR3 is 17 amino acids. CDR3 region: CASSPRPSGGGQYEQYF. As DNA, the CDR3 is TGTGCCAGCTCACCCCGCCCCAGCGGAGGGGGGCAATACGAGCAGTACTTC. The full variable domain, completed using reference TRBV18 and TRBJ2-7, is NAGVMQNPRHLVRRRGQEARLRCSPMKGHSHVYWYRQLPEEGLKFMVYLQKENIIDESGMPKERFSAEFPKEGPSILRIQQVVRGDSAAYFCASSPRPSGGGQYEQYFGPGTRLTVT.

The gene calls are TRBV6-4 and TRBJ1-1; the match to TRBD1 covers 9 bases. The junction had 5 bases not matched to a gene; V was cut back by 3 bases and J by 3 bases. The CDR3 consists of 15 residues. Germline CDR1 reads MRHNA; CDR2 reads SNTAGT. The CDR3 loop reads CASSETTGGYTEAFF. CDR3 DNA: TGTGCCAGCAGTGAAACGACAGGGGGATACACTGAAGCTTTCTTT.

The V and J genes are TRBV11-2 and TRBJ1-1; D unresolved. Looked up from germline, CDR1 is SGHAT and CDR2 is FQNNGV. The CDR3 is made up of 13 amino acids. Trimming cost V 3 bases and J 1 base, with 6 bases left between them. Here the CDR3 DNA reads TGTGCCAGCAGCTTGACTGGGAACACTGAAGCTTTCTTT. This gives the protein CASSLTGNTEAFF.

The rearrangement joins TRBV11-3 to TRBJ2-7; 9 nucleotides align to TRBD2. This CDR3 has 15 amino acids. With 4 bases clipped from V and 0 bases from J, the junction kept 4 bases outside the gene matches. Germline CDR1 SGHNT, CDR2 YENEEA. The CDR3 sequence: CASSSGLASSYEQYF. The DNA for the CDR3 is TGTGCCAGCAGCTCCGGACTAGCGAGCTCCTACGAGCAGTACTTC.

The V and J genes are TRBV5-4 and TRBJ2-2; 10 nucleotides align to TRBD1. The CDR3 is 15 residues long. The germline gives CDR1 SGHNT, CDR2 YYREEE (reference sequence). The J segment lost 7 bases and the V segment lost 4 bases, leaving 7 bases of the junction unmatched. For the CDR3, the DNA is TGTGCCAGCAGCCCTCGACAGGGGGCTGGCGGGGAGCTGTTTTTT. This encodes CASSPRQGAGGELFF.

The table lists this clone with a few counts. The chain carries TRBV6-5 and TRBJ1-1; possibly TRBD1 for D (6 bases). The V gene lost 0 bases and the J gene lost 10 bases, with 12 bases spanning the gap. Germline CDR1 is MNHEY and CDR2 is SVGAGI. The CDR3 is made up of 13 amino acids. CDR3 sequence (DNA): TGTGCCAGCAGTTACTCACGGGGGCAAGGAGCTTTCTTT. This codes for CASSYSRGQGAFF.

The chain carries TRBV27 and TRBJ2-2, with 16 positions matching TRBD2. Germline V lookup: CDR1 MNHEY, CDR2 SMNVEV (reference sequence). This CDR3 contains 18 residues. V gave up 5 bases and J gave up 0 bases; unmatched junction bases: 3. For the CDR3, the DNA is TGTGCCAGCAGTCCCGGGACTAGCGGGGGGGCGAACACCGGGGAGCTGTTTTTT. This encodes CASSPGTSGGANTGELFF.

V usage is TRBV7-9 and J usage is TRBJ2-6; TRBD1 matches at 10 bases. CDR3 size: 18 residues. CDR1 is SEHNR and CDR2 is FQNEAQ in the germline V gene (reference sequence). The V segment lost 2 bases and the J segment 4 bases; nucleotides outside the gene matches: 8. CDR3 nucleotide sequence: TGTGCCAGCAGCTTAATGGGACAGGGGATTACCGGGGCCAACGTCCTGACTTTC. The encoded protein is CASSLMGQGITGANVLTF.

The genes are TRBV19 and TRBJ2-7, with 9 bases fitting TRBD2. Germline-derived CDR1 and CDR2 are LNHDA and SQIVND (reference sequence). V lost 1 base, J lost 1 base, and 2 bases stayed unmatched. The CDR3 totals 15 residues. The chain's CDR3 is CASSIGAGGSYEQYF. The CDR3 region has the DNA TGTGCCAGTAGTATAGGAGCGGGGGGATCCTACGAGCAGTACTTC.

The rearrangement links TRBV27 to TRBJ1-2, with a tentative D call TRBD1 (6 bases). The CDR3 spans 16 residues. Germline loops: CDR1 MNHEY, CDR2 SMNVEV (reference sequence). The V and J ends lost 7 bases and 1 base respectively, with 19 bases between them. The CDR3 loop is CASTPSMGAINYGYTF. CDR3 in DNA: TGTGCCAGCACTCCGTCTATGGGGGCTATTAACTATGGCTACACCTTC.

The chain recombines TRBV6-1 with TRBJ1-2; tentatively, D is TRBD1 (5 bases). Per germline, CDR1 MNHNS and CDR2 SASEGT. V shed 3 bases and J shed 7 bases, with 18 bases lying between them. The CDR3 has 15 amino acids. CDR3 region: CASSDRDAIMSGYTF. CDR3 coding DNA: TGTGCCAGCAGTGATCGGGACGCCATCATGTCTGGCTACACCTTC.

J is TRBJ1-2 and V is TRBV5-1; 7 nucleotides align to TRBD1. The CDR3 is 14 amino acids. The germline V gene encodes CDR1 SGHRS and CDR2 YFSETQ. The V and J ends lost 0 bases and 2 bases, in that order; junction bases with no gene match: 1. The CDR3 here is CASSLVGGNYGYTF. The CDR3 nucleotides read TGCGCCAGCAGCTTGGTAGGGGGCAACTATGGCTACACCTTC.

This chain joins TRBV12-5 and TRBJ1-1; a weak D match, TRBD1 (5 bases). Per germline, CDR1 LGHNT and CDR2 FRNRAP. V lost 7 bases, J lost 5 bases, and 17 bases lay in between. The CDR3 extends over 14 amino acids. The CDR3 protein is CASEMGDGPTEAFF. DNA of the CDR3: TGTGCTAGTGAGATGGGGGACGGTCCTACTGAAGCTTTCTTT.

The chain joins TRBV11-1 to TRBJ2-1; D is undetermined. Trimming left V 2 bases short and J 0 bases short, with 11 bases between. The CDR3 is 16 residues long. CDR1 and CDR2 (germline): SGHAT, FQDESV (reference sequence). This CDR3 reads CASSLSSTRSYNEQFF. CDR3 in DNA: TGTGCCAGCAGCTTAAGTTCGACTCGCTCCTACAATGAGCAGTTCTTC.

This clone was recorded once. The chain recombines TRBV3-1 (or the pseudogene TRBV3-2) with TRBJ1-2, with a weak D call TRBD1 (5 bases). The CDR3 length is 14 residues. With 3 bases removed from V and 4 bases from J, the gap between germline ends came to 12 bases. CDR1 is LGHDT and CDR2 is YNNKEL in the germline V gene (reference sequence). The CDR3 sequence: CASSQRGALYGYTF. The CDR3 DNA reads as TGTGCCAGCAGCCAGAGAGGGGCACTCTATGGCTACACCTTC.

Notes on this clone: Other nucleotide sequences in the sample specify the same CDR3. This chain links TRBV5-4 with TRBJ2-2; 7 bases map to TRBD2. The CDR3 is 13 amino acids. The V gene end was trimmed by 4 bases and the J gene end by 7 bases; junction bases not matched to a gene: 4. Germline CDR1 reads SGHNT; CDR2 reads YYREEE (reference sequence). CDR3 nucleotide sequence: TGTGCCAGCAGCCGGGGAGGGAGCGGGGAGCTGTTTTTT. Translated: CASSRGGSGELFF.

The chain couples TRBV6-5 to TRBJ1-4; weak D call: TRBD1 (5 bases). Germline V gene data show CDR1 as MNHEY and CDR2 as SVGAGI. This CDR3 has 15 residues. Trimming cost V 5 bases and J 5 bases, with 15 bases left between them. The CDR3 DNA is TGTGCCAGCAGTATTGACAGAATCCCAAATGAAAAACTGTTTTTT. It yields the protein CASSIDRIPNEKLFF.